Listed below are T cell receptor beta chains from one sample, sequenced in a study of T cells and Merkel cell carcinoma outcomes. Data came from immunoSEQ multiplex PCR; TCRdb stores just in-frame clones and leaves some out. Of 2,500 to 3,500 clones listed, approximately 95% were seen once; the top ten hold about 1.9%. Material for sequencing was tumor tissue from Merkel cell carcinoma. All receptors come from a human donor with Merkel cell carcinoma. Each CDR3 is given with its conserved first and last residue. The order of the fields is V gene, clone size, J gene, D gene, CDR3 protein, CDR3 DNA. D genes are given only for firm matches. Size is omitted from some rows. Given values are once, few, many or a class for expanded clones.

V: TRBV29-1
size: NA
J: TRBJ1-1
D: NA
CDR3: CSVEDLVGEEAFF
DNA: TGCAGCGTTGAAGATCTGGTAGGGGAAGAAGCTTTCTTT

V: TRBV15
size: NA
J: TRBJ2-5
D: NA
CDR3: CATSRASGETQYF
DNA: TGTGCCACCAGCAGAGCAAGCGGAGAGACCCAGTACTTC

V: TRBV10-3
size: NA
J: TRBJ2-3
D: NA
CDR3: CASSKDYSTDTQYF
DNA: TGTGCCAGCAGTAAGGACTACAGCACAGATACGCAGTATTTT

V: TRBV7-9
size: NA
J: TRBJ1-1
D: NA
CDR3: CASSLGGGRPEAFF
DNA: TGTGCCAGCAGCTTAGGAGGAGGGAGGCCTGAAGCTTTCTTT

V: TRBV6-5
size: NA
J: TRBJ1-2
D: TRBD1
CDR3: CASRQGYGYTF
DNA: TGTGCCAGCAGACAGGGGTATGGCTACACCTTC

V: TRBV7-9
size: NA
J: TRBJ1-6
D: NA
CDR3: CASSLSESELNSPLHF
DNA: TGTGCCAGCAGCTTAAGCGAGTCGGAGCTAAATTCACCCCTCCACTTT

V: TRBV12-5
size: NA
J: TRBJ2-7
D: NA
CDR3: CASGYGTNEQYF
DNA: TGTGCTAGTGGTTACGGGACAAACGAGCAGTACTTC

V: TRBV7-9
size: NA
J: TRBJ2-2
D: NA
CDR3: CASSLATGELFF
DNA: TGTGCCAGCAGCTTAGCCACCGGGGAGCTGTTTTTT

V: TRBV7-9
size: NA
J: TRBJ1-2
D: TRBD1
CDR3: CASSLQGVRGYTF
DNA: TGTGCCAGCAGCTTGCAGGGGGTACGCGGCTACACCTTC

V: TRBV6-5
size: NA
J: TRBJ2-2
D: NA
CDR3: CATAGGWTGELFF
DNA: TGTGCCACCGCCGGAGGGTGGACCGGGGAGCTGTTTTTT

V: TRBV7-2
size: NA
J: TRBJ2-2
D: NA
CDR3: CASSLTGNTGELFF
DNA: TGTGCCAGCAGCTTAACTGGGAACACCGGGGAGCTGTTTTTT

V: TRBV6-5
size: NA
J: TRBJ1-2
D: NA
CDR3: CASIARGGYGYTF
DNA: TGTGCCAGCATAGCGAGGGGGGGGTATGGCTACACCTTC

V: TRBV15
size: once
J: TRBJ2-7
D: NA
CDR3: CATSRERVYEQYF
DNA: TGTGCCACCAGCAGAGAGAGAGTTTACGAGCAGTACTTC

V: TRBV7-9
size: NA
J: TRBJ1-1
D: TRBD1
CDR3: CASSMDRGRTEAFF
DNA: TGTGCCAGCAGCATGGACAGGGGGCGGACTGAAGCTTTCTTT

V: TRBV7-9
size: NA
J: TRBJ2-7
D: TRBD2
CDR3: CATLSLAPGLAGVYEQYF
DNA: TGTGCCACCCTCAGCTTAGCCCCTGGACTAGCGGGAGTCTACGAGCAGTACTTC

V: TRBV28
size: once
J: TRBJ2-6
D: NA
CDR3: CASRARTGANVLTF
DNA: TGTGCCAGCAGGGCGAGAACTGGGGCCAACGTCCTGACTTTC

V: TRBV2
size: NA
J: TRBJ1-5
D: NA
CDR3: CASSETAFSNQPQHF
DNA: TGTGCCAGCAGTGAAACGGCCTTTAGCAATCAGCCCCAGCATTTT

V: TRBV6-1
size: NA
J: TRBJ1-5
D: NA
CDR3: CASRLAASNQPQHF
DNA: TGTGCCAGCAGGCTGGCAGCTAGCAATCAGCCCCAGCATTTT

V: TRBV6-1
size: NA
J: TRBJ1-1
D: NA
CDR3: CASSENAGDTEAFF
DNA: TGTGCCAGCAGTGAAAACGCAGGGGACACTGAAGCTTTCTTT

V: TRBV7-9
size: NA
J: TRBJ2-3
D: NA
CDR3: CASSLVQDTQYF
DNA: TGTGCCAGCAGCTTAGTGCAAGATACGCAGTATTTT

V: TRBV6-1
size: NA
J: TRBJ2-3
D: TRBD1
CDR3: CASRTGNTDTQYF
DNA: TGTGCCAGCCGGACAGGGAACACAGATACGCAGTATTTT

V: TRBV6-1
size: NA
J: TRBJ2-7
D: NA
CDR3: CASRDGAGEQYF
DNA: TGTGCCAGCAGGGACGGGGCGGGCGAGCAGTACTTC

V: TRBV9
size: NA
J: TRBJ2-3
D: TRBD2
CDR3: CASSVSGRSPDTQYF
DNA: TGTGCCAGCAGCGTGAGCGGGAGAAGCCCAGATACGCAGTATTTT

V: TRBV6-1
size: once
J: TRBJ2-1
D: NA
CDR3: CASSEREVGEQFF
DNA: TGTGCCAGCAGTGAGAGGGAGGTAGGTGAGCAGTTCTTC

V: TRBV4-1
size: NA
J: TRBJ1-2
D: NA
CDR3: CASSQEAAFYGYTF
DNA: TGCGCCAGCAGCCAAGAGGCAGCATTCTATGGCTACACCTTC

V: TRBV18
size: NA
J: TRBJ1-5
D: TRBD1
CDR3: CASSPPTGEGNQPQHF
DNA: TGTGCCAGCTCACCACCGACAGGGGAGGGCAATCAGCCCCAGCATTTT

V: TRBV20-1
size: NA
J: TRBJ2-3
D: NA
CDR3: CSARVSDTQYF
DNA: TGCAGTGCTAGAGTGTCTGATACGCAGTATTTT

V: TRBV12-5
size: NA
J: TRBJ2-2
D: NA
CDR3: CASGLSAGNTGELFF
DNA: TGTGCTAGTGGTTTGTCGGCAGGGAACACCGGGGAGCTGTTTTTT

V: TRBV4-2
size: NA
J: TRBJ2-3
D: TRBD2
CDR3: CASSQESSGGSDTQYF
DNA: TGTGCCAGCAGCCAAGAATCTAGCGGGGGGTCAGATACGCAGTATTTT

V: TRBV7-2
size: NA
J: TRBJ2-7
D: NA
CDR3: CASSPYTGAYEQYF
DNA: TGTGCCAGCAGCCCCTACACAGGAGCTTACGAGCAGTACTTC

V: TRBV6-5
size: once
J: TRBJ2-3
D: NA
CDR3: CASSYGRSRTDTQYF
DNA: TGTGCCAGCAGTTACGGACGGAGCCGCACAGATACGCAGTATTTT